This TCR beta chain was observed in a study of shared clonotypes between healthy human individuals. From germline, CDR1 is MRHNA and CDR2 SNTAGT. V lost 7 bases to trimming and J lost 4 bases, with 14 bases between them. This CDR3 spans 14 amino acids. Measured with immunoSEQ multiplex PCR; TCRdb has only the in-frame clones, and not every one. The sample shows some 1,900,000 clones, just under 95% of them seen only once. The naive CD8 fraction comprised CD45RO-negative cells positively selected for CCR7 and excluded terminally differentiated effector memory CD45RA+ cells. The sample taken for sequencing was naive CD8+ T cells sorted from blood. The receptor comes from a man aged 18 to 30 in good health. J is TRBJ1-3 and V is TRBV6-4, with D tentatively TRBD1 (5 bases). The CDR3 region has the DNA TGTGCCAGCACGGGATACAGGTTGGGAAACACCATATATTTT. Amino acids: CASTGYRLGNTIYF.